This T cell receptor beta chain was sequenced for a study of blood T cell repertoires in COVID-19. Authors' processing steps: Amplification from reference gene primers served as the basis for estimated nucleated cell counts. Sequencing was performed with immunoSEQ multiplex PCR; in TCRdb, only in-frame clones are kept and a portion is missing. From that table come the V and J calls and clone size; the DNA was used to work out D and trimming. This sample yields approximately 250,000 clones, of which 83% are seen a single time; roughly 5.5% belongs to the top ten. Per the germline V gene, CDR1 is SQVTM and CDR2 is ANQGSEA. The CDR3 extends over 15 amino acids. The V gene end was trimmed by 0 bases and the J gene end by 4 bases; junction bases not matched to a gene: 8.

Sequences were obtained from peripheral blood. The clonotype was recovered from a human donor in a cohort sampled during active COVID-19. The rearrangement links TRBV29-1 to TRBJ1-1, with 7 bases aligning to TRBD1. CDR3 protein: CSVEDENNRGTEAFF. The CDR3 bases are TGCAGCGTTGAAGATGAAAATAACAGGGGCACTGAAGCTTTCTTT.